The source of this TCR beta chain is a study of naive and memory T cell subsets. Study-wide results and caveats: TCR transcript changes with activation or differentiation may affect this RNA method.

Germline V CDR1 and CDR2: SGHRS, YFSETQ. J was trimmed by 3 bases and V by 5 bases; bases with no gene match: 7. This CDR3 comprises 15 residues. Four PCR rounds used nested alpha and beta constant region primers plus the SP2 primer. Alpha and beta constant region primers primed reverse transcription for blood and skin samples. Via MiXCR, TCRdb re-called the 5' RACE reads, giving one row per CDR3 protein. The repertoire holds 55,000 to 70,000 distinct CDR3 sequences, 5.5% to 8.5% seen once, with about a tenth in the top ten. This clonotype was found many times. Its antigen is not known. TCR cDNA received a 3' ligated oligonucleotide that carried a UMI. Adult healthy volunteers gave 2.5 ml peripheral blood for whole-blood RNA. Cells were not sorted; total RNA input targeted roughly 1 to 1000 ng.

The source is a male donor in good health. The V and J genes are TRBV5-1 and TRBJ2-3; 9 bases fit TRBD2. CDR3 sequence reads: CASRLLAGSTDTQYF. The CDR3 bases are TGCGCCAGCAGATTACTAGCGGGTTCTACAGATACGCAGTATTTT.